Listed below are T cell receptor beta chains from one sample, sequenced in a study of technical replicates of blood from a few donors. The repertoire was sequenced with immunoSEQ multiplex PCR; TCRdb's copy has only in-frame clones and lacks some. The sample yields 98,000 or so clones, 95% seen once. The sample was T cells isolated from PBMCs. These receptors were collected from a human donor in good health. Each CDR3 is given with its conserved first and last residue. Fields, in order: J gene, V gene, D gene, CDR3 protein. D genes are given only for firm matches.

>TRBJ2-7|TRBV28|TRBD2
CASSQAGESHEQYF
>TRBJ1-2|TRBV7-9|TRBD1
CASNGLGTGNGLYGYTF
>TRBJ1-2|TRBV4-1|-
CASSLQGGDGYTF
>TRBJ1-2|TRBV7-9|-
CASLEGADRYYGYTF
>TRBJ1-4|TRBV2|TRBD1
CASVRQGNEKLFF
>TRBJ2-5|TRBV15|-
CATSRDAGRAQYF
>TRBJ2-1|TRBV4-2|-
CASSQDGASGEQFF
>TRBJ2-2|TRBV6-4|TRBD2
CASPGGSQREVNGELFF
>TRBJ1-5|TRBV5-1|-
CASSPGLGGNQPQHF
>-|TRBV9|-
CASRAGLSSYEQYF
>TRBJ1-1|TRBV18|TRBD1
CASSPGQGVEAFF
>TRBJ2-2|TRBV30|TRBD2
CAWNLAGRNTGELFF
>TRBJ2-5|TRBV5-8|TRBD2
CASSLGLASANQTQYF